These T cell receptor beta chains were read from a single sample in a study of cytomegalovirus exposure and HLA in healthy donors. Generated by immunoSEQ multiplex PCR, the TCRdb table keeps only in-frame clones and is missing some. The sample lists about 92,000 clones, nearly 70% occurring once. Sequenced input: PBMCs. These receptors were taken from a man aged 45-65 years in good health and CMV-seronegative. Each CDR3 is given with its conserved first and last residue. Each record gives: V gene, clone size, D gene, J gene, CDR3 DNA, CDR3 protein. D genes are given only for firm matches. The listing skips clone size in some rows; elsewhere it reads once, few, many or a size class.

>TRBV7-2|.|TRBD1|TRBJ1-3
TGTGCCAGCAGCCAGGGACAGGGGGCGCCTGGAAACACCATATATTTT
CASSQGQGAPGNTIYF
>TRBV4-3|few|.|TRBJ2-5
TGCGCCAGCAGCCAAGGGAACAGGGTCCAAGAGACCCAGTACTTC
CASSQGNRVQETQYF
>TRBV5-1|few|.|TRBJ1-1
TGCGCCAGCAGCCCCGACAGGCTGAACACTGAAGCTTTCTTT
CASSPDRLNTEAFF
>TRBV13|.|TRBD2|TRBJ2-1
TGTGCCAGCAGCCATCACACCCTAGCGGGGGGGCCTAAATTTGAGCAGTTCTTC
CASSHHTLAGGPKFEQFF
>TRBV30|.|.|TRBJ1-2
TGTGCCTGGACCCACGGGGGGTTCTATGGCTACACCTTC
CAWTHGGFYGYTF
>TRBV6-5|.|.|TRBJ1-1
TGTGCCAGCAGTTACAGTTGGGAGTGGACTGAAGCTTTCTTT
CASSYSWEWTEAFF
>TRBV5-1|.|.|TRBJ1-6
TGCGCCAGCAGCCCCGTTGGACACCCGGTGGATTATAATTCACCCCTCCACTTT
CASSPVGHPVDYNSPLHF
>TRBV19|.|.|TRBJ1-2
TGTGCCAGTAGTATTATGGTCGGTTTCCTCTATGGCTACACCTTC
CASSIMVGFLYGYTF
>TRBV5-1|.|TRBD2|TRBJ2-5
TGCGCCAGCAGCTTGATGGGGGGAGGGGAGACCCAGTACTTC
CASSLMGGGETQYF
>TRBV4-1|.|.|TRBJ2-5
TGCGCCAGCAGCCAAGTTAGCGCCGAGACCCAGTACTTC
CASSQVSAETQYF
>TRBV2|few|.|TRBJ1-1
TGTGCCAGCATTGAAGCGGCGGTGGATCTAGCTTTCTTT
CASIEAAVDLAFF
>TRBV4-2|.|.|TRBJ1-5
TGTGCCAGCAAACCTCTCGGGGGAGGGGATCAGCCCCAGCATTTT
CASKPLGGGDQPQHF
>TRBV19|.|TRBD2|TRBJ2-1
TGTGCCAGTAGTATAATTAGCGGGAGGGACAATGAGCAGTTCTTC
CASSIISGRDNEQFF
>TRBV6-5|once|TRBD1|TRBJ1-2
TGTGCCAGCAGTTCGGGACAGGCTTACTATGGCTACACCTTC
CASSSGQAYYGYTF
>TRBV7-9|.|TRBD1|TRBJ2-7
TGTGCCAGCAGCTCGGACAGGGTCTCCTACGAGCAGTACTTC
CASSSDRVSYEQYF
>TRBV28|.|.|TRBJ1-3
TGTGCCAGCAGTTTCGTCACCGGTGGAAACACCATATATTTT
CASSFVTGGNTIYF
>TRBV2|few|.|TRBJ2-1
TGTGCCAGCAGTAGATCCGGGGGCTCCTACAATGAGCAGTTCTTC
CASSRSGGSYNEQFF
>TRBV6-6|.|.|TRBJ2-5
TGTGCCAGCCAACGGGACACAGCAGAGACCCAGTACTTC
CASQRDTAETQYF
>TRBV5-1|.|.|TRBJ1-4
TGCGCCAGCAGCTCCCGGCCGGGAAACACTAATGAAAAACTGTTTTTT
CASSSRPGNTNEKLFF
>TRBV4-3|.|TRBD1|TRBJ1-4
TGCGCCAGCAGCCAAGATGGACAGGGACGTGAAAAACTGTTTTTT
CASSQDGQGREKLFF
>TRBV7-3|once|.|TRBJ2-6
TGTGCCAGCAGCCTGAGGGGGGGAGGCTCTGGGGCCAACGTCCTGACTTTC
CASSLRGGGSGANVLTF
>TRBV7-3|.|TRBD2|TRBJ2-1
TGTGCCAGCAGCTTAAATGCTGCGGGAGGCTACAATGAGCAGTTCTTC
CASSLNAAGGYNEQFF
>TRBV7-2|.|.|TRBJ2-5
TGTGCCAGCAGCCCCAATTCGGGTGTAGAGACCCAGTACTTC
CASSPNSGVETQYF
>TRBV14|.|TRBD2|TRBJ2-5
TGTGCCAGCAGCCAAGAACAACTAGCGGGAGCCCTGAAGACCCAGTACTTC
CASSQEQLAGALKTQYF
>TRBV7-7|.|TRBD1|TRBJ2-2
TGTGCTAGCAGCCCTCGCCCGGGACAGGGGGCGCAGGACGGGGAGCTGTTTTTT
CASSPRPGQGAQDGELFF
>TRBV6-1|.|TRBD1|TRBJ2-5
TGTGCCAGCAGTGAGGCTACAGGGGGCGGAGAGACCCAGTACTTC
CASSEATGGGETQYF
>TRBV19|.|.|TRBJ1-1
TGTGCCAGTAGTATATTAAGACACCGGCCTGAAGCTTTCTTT
CASSILRHRPEAFF
>TRBV29-1|.|.|TRBJ2-4
TGCAGCGTTGAAGGGGGAGTAAGGGACATTCAGTACTTC
CSVEGGVRDIQYF
>TRBV6-6|few|TRBD1|TRBJ2-5
TGTGCCAGCAGAATACCCCGGACAGGGGCGGAAGAGACCCAGTACTTC
CASRIPRTGAEETQYF
>TRBV10-3|.|TRBD2|TRBJ2-5
TGTGCCATCAGTGAGGCGCTAGCGGGAGTAAAACAGACCCAGTACTTC
CAISEALAGVKQTQYF
>TRBV5-4|.|TRBD1|TRBJ2-3
TGTGCCAGCAGCTTGGAACAGGGGGCAGATACGCAGTATTTT
CASSLEQGADTQYF
>TRBV27|.|.|TRBJ2-1
TGTGCCAGCAGTAGACCAGGACAGAGTCAAAGGAATGAGCAGTTCTTC
CASSRPGQSQRNEQFF
>TRBV4-3|.|TRBD1|TRBJ1-1
TGCGCCAGCAGCGAAGCTCAGGGGGCGAACACTGAAGCTTTCTTT
CASSEAQGANTEAFF
>TRBV9|.|TRBD1|TRBJ1-2
TGTGCCAGCAGCCGGACAGGAACGAGTGGCTACACCTTC
CASSRTGTSGYTF
>TRBV5-1|.|TRBD1|TRBJ1-2
TGCGCCAGCAGCTTGTTGGGACAGCGCCCTAACTATGGCTACACCTTC
CASSLLGQRPNYGYTF
>TRBV10-3|.|.|TRBJ2-3
TGTGCCATCAGTGATCCTCTTGGGGGGATCGCAGATACGCAGTATTTT
CAISDPLGGIADTQYF
>TRBV29-1|.|.|TRBJ1-2
TGCAGCGTAAAGACCACAGGCGAGGGCTACACCTTC
CSVKTTGEGYTF
>TRBV2|few|.|TRBJ2-7
TGTGCCAGCAGTGTAACAGGTTACGAGCAGTACTTC
CASSVTGYEQYF
>TRBV4-1|.|TRBD1|TRBJ1-1
TGCGCCAGCAGCCAAGATTCGACAGGGGTAGACACTGAAGCTTTCTTT
CASSQDSTGVDTEAFF
>TRBV19|few|TRBD1|TRBJ2-3
TGTGCCAGTAGACAGGGGAGCGGCCACACAGATACGCAGTATTTT
CASRQGSGHTDTQYF
>TRBV28|.|TRBD1|TRBJ2-2
TGTGCCAGCGGTCCTACAGGGGGGAGAGTCGGGGAGCTGTTTTTT
CASGPTGGRVGELFF
>TRBV9|.|TRBD2|TRBJ2-3
TGTGCCAGCAGCGTAGCCCCTCCGACTAGCGGGAGGTCGGATACGCAGTATTTT
CASSVAPPTSGRSDTQYF
>TRBV27|.|.|TRBJ2-3
TGTGCCAGCAGTTTTGGGGGGGGCAGCACAGATACGCAGTATTTT
CASSFGGGSTDTQYF
>TRBV21-1|.|.|TRBJ2-1
TGTGCCAGCAGCACCTACATTCTGACAGGGACTAGGTCGTTCTTC
CASSTYILTGTRSFF
>TRBV27|.|.|TRBJ1-2
TGTGCCAGCAGTTTTGGGGGACTAAGAAACTATGGCTACACCTTC
CASSFGGLRNYGYTF
>TRBV5-4|.|.|TRBJ2-2
TGTGCCAGCAGCTTGGAGACGGGCACCGGGGAGCTGTTTTTT
CASSLETGTGELFF
>TRBV7-9|.|TRBD1|TRBJ2-6
TGTGCCAGCAGCCCCATGGACAGGGCTGGGGCCAACGTCCTGACTTTC
CASSPMDRAGANVLTF
>TRBV5-1|.|.|TRBJ2-1
TGCGCCAGCAGCATGGGACAGAGACGACTAGGGTGGGGCAATGAGCAGTTCTTC
CASSMGQRRLGWGNEQFF
>TRBV5-1|.|.|TRBJ1-2
TGCGCCAGCAGCTTGGAGGGAGACTATGGCTACACCTTC
CASSLEGDYGYTF
>TRBV11-2|few|.|TRBJ1-6
TGTGCCAGCAGCCCCACGCAGGGCTGGGATTCACCCCTCCACTTT
CASSPTQGWDSPLHF
>TRBV28|.|TRBD1|TRBJ1-4
TGTGCCAGCAGCCTAGGGGGACAGGGGGACGAAAAACTGTTTTTT
CASSLGGQGDEKLFF